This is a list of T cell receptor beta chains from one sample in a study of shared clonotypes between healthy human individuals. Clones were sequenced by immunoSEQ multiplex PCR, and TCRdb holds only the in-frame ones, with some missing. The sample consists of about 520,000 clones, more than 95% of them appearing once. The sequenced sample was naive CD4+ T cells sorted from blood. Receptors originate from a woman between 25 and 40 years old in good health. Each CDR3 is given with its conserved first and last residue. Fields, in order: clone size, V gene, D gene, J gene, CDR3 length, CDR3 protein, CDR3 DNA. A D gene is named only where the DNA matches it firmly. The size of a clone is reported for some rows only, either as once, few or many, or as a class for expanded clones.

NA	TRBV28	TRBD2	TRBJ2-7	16	CASSHRTSGHRYEQYF	TGTGCCAGCAGCCATCGGACTAGCGGGCATCGCTACGAGCAGTACTTC
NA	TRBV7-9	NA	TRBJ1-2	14	CASSLGRWGNGYTF	TGTGCCAGCAGCTTAGGGCGGTGGGGGAACGGCTACACCTTC
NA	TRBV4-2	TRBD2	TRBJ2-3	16	CASKGGASGRTDTQYF	TGTGCCAGCAAGGGAGGGGCTAGCGGGAGGACAGATACGCAGTATTTT
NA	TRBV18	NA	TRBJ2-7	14	CASSLTTGSYEQYF	TGTGCCAGCTCACTTACGACGGGTTCCTACGAGCAGTACTTC
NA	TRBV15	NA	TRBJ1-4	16	CATSRDRVATNEKLFF	TGTGCCACCAGCAGAGACAGGGTGGCAACTAATGAAAAACTGTTTTTT
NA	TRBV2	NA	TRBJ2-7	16	CASSETKGSGPVEQYF	TGTGCCAGCAGTGAAACCAAGGGGTCGGGGCCGGTCGAGCAGTACTTC
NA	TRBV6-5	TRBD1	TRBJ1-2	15	CASSPQWDRGHGYTF	TGTGCCAGCAGTCCCCAGTGGGACAGGGGGCACGGCTACACCTTC
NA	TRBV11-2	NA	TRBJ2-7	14	CASSFFGYLAEQYF	TGTGCCAGCAGCTTTTTCGGGTATCTGGCCGAGCAGTACTTC
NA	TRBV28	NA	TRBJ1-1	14	CASEDVPLNTEAFF	TGTGCCTCCGAGGATGTCCCGCTGAACACTGAAGCTTTCTTT
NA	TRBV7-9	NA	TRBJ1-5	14	CASSLAGTNQPQHF	TGTGCCAGCAGCTTAGCAGGTACCAATCAGCCCCAGCATTTT
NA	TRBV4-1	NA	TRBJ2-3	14	CASSHPPKKDTQYF	TGCGCCAGCAGCCATCCCCCGAAGAAGGATACGCAGTATTTT
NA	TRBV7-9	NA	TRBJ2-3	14	CASSFSRGTDTQYF	TGTGCCAGCAGCTTTAGCAGGGGCACAGATACGCAGTATTTT
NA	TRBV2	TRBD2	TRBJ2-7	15	CASRSGTSSFYEQYF	TGTGCCAGCAGATCCGGGACTAGCAGTTTCTACGAGCAGTACTTC
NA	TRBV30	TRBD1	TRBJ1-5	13	CAWSVRGQTPQHF	TGTGCCTGGAGTGTTAGGGGGCAAACGCCCCAGCATTTT
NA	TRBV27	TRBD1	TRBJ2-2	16	CASSLTGGAGTGELFF	TGTGCCAGCAGCCTCACAGGGGGCGCCGGCACCGGGGAGCTGTTTTTT
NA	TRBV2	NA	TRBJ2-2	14	CASSEIRNTGELFF	TGTGCCAGCAGTGAAATCAGGAACACCGGGGAGCTGTTTTTT
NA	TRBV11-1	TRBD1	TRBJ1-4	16	CASSVGQGMTNEKLFF	TGTGCCAGCAGCGTGGGACAGGGTATGACTAATGAAAAACTGTTTTTT
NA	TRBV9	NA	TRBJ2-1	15	CASSATGTPYNEQFF	TGTGCCAGCAGCGCAACCGGGACACCTTACAATGAGCAGTTCTTC
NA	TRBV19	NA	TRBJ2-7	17	CASSTIFTRKSTYEQYF	TGTGCCAGTAGTACCATTTTTACACGAAAATCAACCTACGAGCAGTACTTC
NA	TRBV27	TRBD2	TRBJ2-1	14	CASGLAGGLNEQFF	TGTGCCAGCGGCCTAGCGGGAGGTCTGAATGAGCAGTTCTTC
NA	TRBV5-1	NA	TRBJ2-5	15	CASSLATGPGETQYF	TGCGCCAGCAGCTTGGCCACAGGACCCGGAGAGACCCAGTACTTC
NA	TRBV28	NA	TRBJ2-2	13	CATLERNTGELFF	TGTGCCACCCTGGAGCGGAACACCGGGGAGCTGTTTTTT
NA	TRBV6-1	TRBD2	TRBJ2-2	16	CASSGGTSGIVGELFF	TGTGCCAGCAGTGGTGGGACTAGCGGGATCGTCGGGGAGCTGTTTTTT
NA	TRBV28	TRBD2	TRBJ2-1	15	CASSPSGSQTNEQFF	TGTGCCAGCAGCCCTAGCGGGAGCCAGACCAATGAGCAGTTCTTC
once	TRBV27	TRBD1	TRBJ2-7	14	CASRPWDRVSEQYF	TGTGCCAGCAGACCTTGGGACAGGGTCTCCGAGCAGTACTTC
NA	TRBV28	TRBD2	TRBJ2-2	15	CASRGASGRTGELFF	TGTGCCAGCAGGGGTGCTAGCGGGCGGACCGGGGAGCTGTTTTTT